This T cell receptor (beta chain) was sequenced for a study of blood T cell repertoires in COVID-19. As for the study in general: Sites in the United States, Italy and Spain provided acute and convalescent COVID-19 samples. Sources were T cells, B-cell-depleted T cells, or PBMCs; the material itself was cDNA or gDNA.

Trimming cost V 5 bases and J 8 bases, with 15 bases left between them. This CDR3 has 14 residues. CDR1 and CDR2 (germline): MNHEY, SVGEGT. Original processing notes: Nucleated cell counts were estimated from reference gene primer amplification. Clones were sequenced by immunoSEQ multiplex PCR, and TCRdb holds only the in-frame ones, with some missing. V and J calls and clone size are copied from that table; D and trimming were computed from the DNA. The sample yields more than 60,000 clones, roughly nine tenths seen once. The gene calls are TRBV6-2 or TRBV6-3 and TRBJ1-4; D is undetermined. The clonotype originates from an elderly woman with active or convalescent COVID-19. What was sequenced was peripheral blood. CDR3 sequence (DNA): TGTGCCAGCAGTAACGGGGATCTCGGGGAAAAACTGTTTTTT. It specifies CASSNGDLGEKLFF.